A single sample is the source of the 8 T cell receptor beta chains below, sequenced in a study of tumor-infiltrating lymphocytes in primary liver carcinoma. Investigators took RNA and DNA out together from 20-30 mg of unsorted bulk tissue. With a constant-region primer, TCR beta cDNA was made from approximately 450 ng of total RNA. Construction of TCR beta libraries relied on three successive nested multiplex PCR rounds employing slightly modified ARM-PCR. Investigators reported that the first two PCR rounds, at 10 cycles each, used TRBV1-TRBV30 forward primers with a C-beta reverse primer. MiXCR was run by TCRdb on the multiplex PCR reads, yielding one entry per CDR3 protein. In the table there are approximately 92,000 distinct CDR3 sequences, over 55% of which are singletons. Sequenced input: liver tumor tissue from sampling region 5. Subset specified: tumor region T5, tumor centre. The receptor source for this set is a woman in her sixties with primary liver carcinoma and hepatitis B virus infection.

In regard to this clonotype: A junction boundary mismatches the germline segment, possibly from a read error. This chain links TRBV28 with TRBJ2-6; D possibly corresponds to TRBD2 (7 bases). The germline V gene has CDR1 MDHEN and CDR2 SYDVKM. The CDR3 sequence is 16 residues long. The CDR3 is CACSFLGGAGANVLTF. The CDR3 DNA is TGTGCCTGCAGTTTTTTAGGGGGGGCTGGGGCCAACGTCCTGACTTTC.

This clonotype was counted ten times or more. This CDR3 reads CASSYQGWGETQYF. The DNA for the CDR3 is TGTGCCAGCAGTTACCAGGGTTGGGGAGAGACCCAGTACTTC. This chain links TRBV12-3 or TRBV12-4 with TRBJ2-5; perhaps TRBD1 as D (5 bases). V was clipped by 4 bases and J by 4 bases, with 13 bases between them. The CDR3 sequence is 14 residues long.

Comments on this clonotype: The junction differs from germline at one of its ends, possibly a read error. The chain couples TRBV12-5 to TRBJ2-4; D might be TRBD2 (6 bases). The CDR3 has 17 residues. The V gene's germline CDR1 is LGHNT and CDR2 FRNRAP. CDR3: CASGLVLEGSAKNIQYF. DNA of the CDR3: TGCGCTAGTGGTTTGGTACTGGAGGGCTCGGCCAAAAACATTCAGTACTTC.

A word on this clonotype: One end of the junction does not line up with germline, which may come from a read error. V and J are TRBV28 and TRBJ1-1; D ambiguous. The CDR3 is made up of 13 amino acids. CDR1 is MDHEN and CDR2 is SYDVKM in the germline V gene. CDR3 nucleotide sequence: TGTGCCGGCAGTCTTACACGGAGGTGGATGGCTTTCTTT. Its protein is CAGSLTRRWMAFF.

Concerning this clonotype: Its ends do not fully match the called genes, so a read error is possible. The chain couples TRBV13 to TRBJ2-1, with D unresolved. The germline V gene has CDR1 PRHDT and CDR2 FYEKMQ (reference sequence). This CDR3 contains 14 residues. The CDR3 DNA is TGTGCCAGCAGCCCCCGGTACTACAACAATGAACAGTTCTTC. This encodes CASSPRYYNNEQFF.

This clonotype has at least ten counts. This chain joins TRBV29-1 and TRBJ1-2; maybe TRBD1 (5 bases). Germline loops: CDR1 SQVTM, CDR2 ANQGSEA. This CDR3 has 14 amino acids. Trimming took off 7 bases at V and 8 bases at J, with 23 bases between the two ends. The CDR3 region has the DNA TGCAGCGCCGATCAGGGAGCTCAGAAGGGCGGCTACACCTTC. Translating gives CSADQGAQKGGYTF.

The chain couples TRBV4-2 to TRBJ1-5; 9 bases are a match to TRBD1. The length of the CDR3 is 17 residues. Germline loops: CDR1 LGHNA, CDR2 YNFKEQ. The CDR3 nucleotides are TGTACCCGCGGCCAAGACTCGACCGGGACAGGGAAACAGCCCCAGCATTTT. Protein: CTRGQDSTGTGKQPQHF.

The chain has TRBV11-2 and TRBJ2-2; 8 bases line up with TRBD2. This CDR3 contains 15 residues. Germline V gene data show CDR1 as SGHAT and CDR2 as FQNNGV. V was clipped by 1 base and J by 7 bases; unmatched bases: 5. CDR3 bases: TGTGCCAGCAGCTTAGGAGTAGCGGGACTCGGGGAGCTGTTTTTT. This codes for CASSLGVAGLGELFF.